What follows are 31 T cell receptor beta chains derived from one specimen sequenced in a study of a mutant IDH1 vaccine in newly diagnosed glioma. Time point here: week 5, during vaccination. Each dose delivered 300 ug of mutant IDH1 20-mer peptide subcutaneously with imiquimod. Their specific antigens are unknown. Data came from immunoSEQ multiplex PCR; TCRdb stores just in-frame clones and leaves some out. The data show 50,000 to 60,000 clones, about 77% seen once. The sample was PBMCs, taken from a glioma patient whose treatment included an IDH1 peptide vaccine. All receptors come from a man over 45 with glioma.

The chain couples TRBV4-3 to TRBJ2-7; D is unclear. Looked up from germline, CDR1 is LGHNA and CDR2 is YSLEER. V was trimmed by 3 bases and J by 4 bases, leaving 16 bases between them. The CDR3 runs 15 residues. In DNA form, the CDR3 reads TGCGCCAGCAGCCATTTAAATACCGAATCATACGAGCAGTACTTC. This codes for CASSHLNTESYEQYF.

V is TRBV5-1 and J is TRBJ1-2; weak D call: TRBD1 (5 bases). This CDR3 contains 15 residues. From germline, CDR1 is SGHRS and CDR2 YFSETQ. The V and J ends lost 0 bases and 2 bases respectively, with 11 bases between them. In DNA, the CDR3 is TGCGCCAGCAGCTTGGATCAGGGAAGAAACTATGGCTACACCTTC. Protein: CASSLDQGRNYGYTF.

The chain couples TRBV15 to TRBJ2-1; D remains unclear. This CDR3 spans 13 amino acids. Germline V gives CDR1 LNHNV, CDR2 YYDKDF (reference sequence). CDR3 sequence: CVLERRSYNEQFF. In nucleotides, the CDR3 is TGTGTTCTAGAGAGACGCTCCTACAATGAGCAGTTCTTC.

As for this clone: One end of the junction fails to match germline, which may point to a read error. The chain employs TRBV25-1 and TRBJ1-3, with D hard to call. This CDR3 has 13 residues. Germline V gene sequence: CDR1 MGHDK, CDR2 SYGVNS. The CDR3 DNA sequence: TGTGCCAGCAGTGAGGTCACTGGAAACACGATATATTTT. This sequence encodes CASSEVTGNTIYF. Supplemented by reference TRBV25-1 and TRBJ1-3, the full variable domain reads EADIYQTPRYLVIGTGKKITLECSQTMGHDKMYWYQQDPGMELHLIHYSYGVNSTEKGDLSSESTVSRIRTEHFPLTLESARPSHTSQYLCASSEVTGNTIYFGEGSWLTVV.

The sample holds a few counts of this clone. This chain joins TRBV5-1 and TRBJ1-2; TRBD1 is a possible D gene (5 bases). The CDR3 has 13 amino acids. From germline, CDR1 is SGHRS and CDR2 YFSETQ. V lost 0 bases and J lost 7, with 10 bases in between. The CDR3 here is CASSLDSGFGYTF. CDR3 coding DNA: TGCGCCAGCAGCTTGGATTCAGGGTTTGGCTACACCTTC.

Remarks on this clone: Additional DNA sequences in this sample encode the identical CDR3. This chain links TRBV29-1 with TRBJ1-1, with unresolved D. V was cut by 7 bases and J by 0 bases, with 3 bases left in between. The germline V gene has CDR1 SQVTM and CDR2 ANQGSEA. The length of the CDR3 is 10 residues. CDR3 residues: CSGMNTEAFF. CDR3 in DNA: TGCAGCGGGATGAACACTGAAGCTTTCTTT.

The genes are TRBV9 and TRBJ2-3; 7 nucleotides line up with TRBD2. V trimming: 4 bases; J trimming: 0 bases; junction bases outside the gene matches: 5. Looked up from germline, CDR1 is SGDLS and CDR2 is YYNGEE. This CDR3 spans 15 amino acids. CDR3 loop: CASSLSGSSTDTQYF. In DNA form, the CDR3 reads TGTGCCAGCAGCCTTAGCGGGTCTAGCACAGATACGCAGTATTTT.

The rearrangement uses TRBV7-9 and TRBJ2-7, with D possibly being TRBD1 or TRBD2 (6 bases each). V lost 5 bases, J lost 7 bases, and 15 bases lay in between. This CDR3 is built from 13 residues. The germline gives CDR1 SEHNR, CDR2 FQNEAQ (reference sequence). The CDR3 sequence is CASSQTQGGEQYF. The CDR3 DNA follows: TGTGCCAGCAGCCAGACACAAGGGGGGGAGCAGTACTTC.

The chain links TRBV19 to TRBJ1-1; 7 nucleotides line up with TRBD1. CDR1 is LNHDA, CDR2 SQIVND, per germline (reference sequence). The junction had 0 bases not matched to a gene; V was cut back by 3 bases and J by 5 bases. The CDR3 contains 12 residues. The DNA of the CDR3 is TGTGCCAGTAGTATGACAGGGACTGAAGCTTTCTTT. The encoded protein is CASSMTGTEAFF.

The V call is TRBV5-1, the J call TRBJ2-7; D may correspond to TRBD1 or TRBD2 (5 bases each). Germline V gene sequence: CDR1 SGHRS, CDR2 YFSETQ. The germline V and J ends were trimmed by 4 bases and 5 bases, with 16 bases remaining between them. The CDR3 runs 14 residues. CDR3 loop: CASSAGTLGNEQYF. The CDR3 nucleotides read TGCGCCAGCAGCGCCGGGACCCTCGGGAACGAGCAGTACTTC. Using reference TRBV5-1 and TRBJ2-7 for the parts outside the CDR3, the full variable domain is KAGVTQTPRYLIKTRGQQVTLSCSPISGHRSVSWYQQTPGQGLQFLFEYFSETQRNKGNFPGRFSGRQFSNSRSEMNVSTLELGDSALYLCASSAGTLGNEQYFGPGTRLTVT.

The gene calls are TRBV18 and TRBJ2-7, with D possibly matching TRBD2 (5 bases). Trimming pared 5 bases from V and 4 bases from J, leaving 12 bases between. This CDR3 has 13 amino acids. CDR1 and CDR2 from the germline V gene are KGHSH and LQKENI. The CDR3 bases are TGTGCCAGCTCAAGGTCTCGGGATTACGAGCAGTACTTC. Protein: CASSRSRDYEQYF.

The chain uses TRBV5-5 and TRBJ1-5; 7 bases line up with TRBD1. V lost 0 bases, J lost 7 bases, and 7 bases stayed unmatched. From germline, CDR1 is SGHKS and CDR2 YYEKEE (reference sequence). The CDR3 is 15 amino acids. The CDR3 sequence is CASSLAPRTGQPQHF. CDR3 DNA sequence: TGTGCCAGCAGCTTGGCGCCGAGGACAGGACAGCCCCAGCATTTT. The full variable domain, in which reference TRBV5-5 and TRBJ1-5 provide the parts outside the CDR3, is DAGVTQSPTHLIKTRGQQVTLRCSPISGHKSVSWYQQVLGQGPQFIFQYYEKEERGRGNFPDRFSARQFPNYSSELNVNALLLGDSALYLCASSLAPRTGQPQHFGDGTRLSIL.

This clone was detected only once. The V and J genes are TRBV7-2 and TRBJ2-3, with D possibly being TRBD2 (5 bases). Trimming shortened V by 1 base and J by 5 bases, and 10 bases separated the two germline ends. The CDR3 contains 14 residues. Germline loops: CDR1 SGHTA, CDR2 FQGNSA. CDR3 in DNA: TGTGCCAGCAGCTTAGGAGGACTCAGAGATACGCAGTATTTT. Its translation is CASSLGGLRDTQYF.

In this sample, this clone turned up a few times. This rearrangement joins TRBV30 to TRBJ1-1; maybe TRBD1 (5 bases). Deletions cut 4 bases from V and 1 base from J, with 10 bases between. CDR3 length: 13 amino acids. The germline CDR1 and CDR2 sequences are GTSNPN and SVGIG (reference sequence). This chain's CDR3 is CAWTTGRNTEAFF. The DNA of the CDR3 is TGTGCCTGGACCACGGGACGGAACACTGAAGCTTTCTTT.

This chain connects TRBV27 to TRBJ2-1, with no clear D. Trimming cost V 6 bases and J 8 bases, with 17 bases left between them. Germline CDR1 MNHEY, CDR2 SMNVEV (reference sequence). This CDR3 has 14 residues. The CDR3 nucleotides are TGTGCCAGCAGCCCCTCCCCTAAGATCGATGAGCAGTTCTTC. Its translation: CASSPSPKIDEQFF.

This clone was seen ten or more times. The CDR3 reads CATTDSGQFFYEQYF. In nucleotides, the CDR3 is TGTGCCACCACCGATTCGGGACAGTTCTTCTACGAGCAGTACTTC. The rearrangement links TRBV5-4 to TRBJ2-7, with TRBD1 identical over 7 bases. The CDR3 totals 15 residues. J gave up 3 bases and V 9 bases, and 15 bases lay outside the gene matches. Germline assignment: CDR1 SGHNT and CDR2 YYREEE (reference sequence).

The chain recombines TRBV7-9 with TRBJ2-3; D is possibly TRBD1 or TRBD2 (5 bases each). The CDR3 extends over 15 amino acids. V lost 5 bases, J lost 1 base, and 13 bases lay in between. Per the germline V gene, CDR1 is SEHNR and CDR2 is FQNEAQ (reference sequence). The DNA of the CDR3 is TGTGCCAGCAGCCCACTAGGGGTTGGCACAGATACGCAGTATTTT. It codes for CASSPLGVGTDTQYF.

The V gene is TRBV7-9, the J gene TRBJ2-1; D may match TRBD1 or TRBD2 (6 bases each). Germline V gene data show CDR1 as SEHNR and CDR2 as FQNEAQ (reference sequence). The CDR3 covers 16 residues. Trimming left V 3 bases short and J 7 bases short, with 19 bases between. The CDR3 loop reads CASSFRGGQVWNEQFF. CDR3 bases: TGTGCCAGCAGCTTCCGAGGGGGGCAAGTATGGAATGAGCAGTTCTTC.

The table lists this clone with a count of one. J is TRBJ1-4 and V is TRBV5-5; D gene uncertain. The CDR3 loop spans 13 amino acids. Germline lookup yields CDR1 SGHKS and CDR2 YYEKEE (reference sequence). V was trimmed by 0 bases and J by 8 bases, leaving 8 bases between them. CDR3 sequence reads: CASSLEAPEKLFF. The CDR3 region has the DNA TGTGCCAGCAGCTTGGAGGCGCCGGAAAAACTGTTTTTT. Combining the CDR3 with reference TRBV5-5 and TRBJ1-4 gives the whole variable domain DAGVTQSPTHLIKTRGQQVTLRCSPISGHKSVSWYQQVLGQGPQFIFQYYEKEERGRGNFPDRFSARQFPNYSSELNVNALLLGDSALYLCASSLEAPEKLFFGSGTQLSVL.

The chain uses TRBV6-5 and TRBJ1-2, with D tentatively TRBD1 (6 bases). Trimming removed 6 bases from V and 3 bases from J, with 11 bases in between. The CDR3 has 13 amino acids. Germline CDR1 and CDR2: MNHEY and SVGAGI. The CDR3 sequence: CASRRRTDYGYTF. Written as DNA, the CDR3 is TGTGCCAGCAGGAGACGGACAGACTATGGCTACACCTTC.

This chain uses TRBV5-5 with TRBJ2-2; D perhaps matches TRBD2 (6 bases). The germline V and J ends were trimmed by 5 bases and 0 bases, with 14 bases remaining between them. This CDR3 is 16 amino acids long. CDR1 SGHKS and CDR2 YYEKEE come from the germline V gene (reference sequence). The DNA for the CDR3 is TGTGCCAGCAGTCCTGACCGGGGGTCGAACACCGGGGAGCTGTTTTTT. This encodes CASSPDRGSNTGELFF. Full variable domain (rest looked up from reference TRBV5-5 and TRBJ2-2): DAGVTQSPTHLIKTRGQQVTLRCSPISGHKSVSWYQQVLGQGPQFIFQYYEKEERGRGNFPDRFSARQFPNYSSELNVNALLLGDSALYLCASSPDRGSNTGELFFGEGSRLTVL.

This clone was found once. The chain carries TRBV18 and TRBJ1-4, with TRBD1 matching over 10 bases. This CDR3 is 14 amino acids long. With V trimmed by 4 bases and J by 7 bases, 3 bases remained unmatched. Germline lookup yields CDR1 KGHSH and CDR2 LQKENI. CDR3 loop: CASSQDRGIEKLFF. DNA for the CDR3: TGTGCCAGCTCACAGGACAGGGGGATTGAAAAACTGTTTTTT.

A few counts support this clone. The rearrangement links TRBV5-6 to TRBJ2-1, with 11 bases identical to TRBD1. The CDR3 length is 15 residues. Trimming removed 3 bases from V and 5 bases from J; junction bases left unmatched: 4. The germline CDR1 and CDR2 sequences are SGHDT and YYEEEE. The CDR3 DNA sequence: TGTGCCAGCAGCTCCTGGGACAGGGGGAACAATGAGCAGTTCTTC. Amino acids: CASSSWDRGNNEQFF. The entire variable domain, with the rest obtained from reference TRBV5-6 and TRBJ2-1, is as follows: DAGVTQSPTHLIKTRGQQVTLRCSPKSGHDTVSWYQQALGQGPQFIFQYYEEEERQRGNFPDRFSGHQFPNYSSELNVNALLLGDSALYLCASSSWDRGNNEQFFGPGTRLTVL.

Here the CDR3 DNA reads TGTGCCAGTATGAAAATCTGGGGCGACACAGACTCCGAGCAGTACTTC. Translated, it gives CASMKIWGDTDSEQYF. The chain combines TRBV19 with TRBJ2-7, with a tentative D call TRBD1 (5 bases). Germline CDR1 LNHDA, CDR2 SQIVND (reference sequence). CDR3 length: 16 amino acids. V was clipped by 7 bases and J by 6 bases, with 25 bases between them.

This chain uses TRBV10-3 with TRBJ2-2; 8 bases are shared with TRBD1. The V segment lost 10 bases and the J segment 3 bases; nucleotides outside the gene matches: 4. Germline V lookup: CDR1 ENHRY, CDR2 SYGVKD. This CDR3 has 13 residues. DNA of the CDR3: TGTGCCACGGGACAGGCGGACACCGGGGAGCTGTTTTTT. This gives the protein CATGQADTGELFF.

The V and J genes are TRBV2 and TRBJ1-2, with a weak D call TRBD1 (5 bases). The V and J ends lost 5 bases and 3 bases respectively, with 13 bases between them. The CDR3 is 14 amino acids. Germline-derived CDR1 and CDR2 are SNHLY and FYNNEI. The CDR3 nucleotides are TGTGCCAGCAGTCGGGGGGGGGTAGACTATGGCTACACCTTC. Amino acids: CASSRGGVDYGYTF.

The V and J genes are TRBV6-6 and TRBJ1-4, with unresolved D. Between the trimmed V and J ends, which lost 6 bases and 8 bases, there was a span of 10 bases. The length of the CDR3 is 12 residues. Germline values: CDR1 MNHNY, CDR2 SVGAGI (reference sequence). The CDR3 region is CASSPLGEKLFF. For the CDR3, the DNA is TGTGCCAGCAGCCCCCTTGGGGAAAAACTGTTTTTT.

This clone has just a few counts. V gene TRBV6-1 combines with J gene TRBJ1-5, with D tentatively TRBD1 (6 bases). Germline CDR1 is MNHNS and CDR2 is SASEGT. Trimming took 4 bases from V and 13 from J, leaving 20 bases between them. The CDR3 spans 14 residues. The CDR3 sequence is CASSARTEGTPQHF. The CDR3 DNA is TGTGCCAGCAGTGCCCGGACAGAGGGGACCCCACAGCATTTT.

The table lists this clone with a count of one. The chain recombines TRBV5-6 with TRBJ1-1; D call uncertain. The CDR3 runs 13 residues. Per germline, CDR1 SGHDT and CDR2 YYEEEE. V shed 2 bases and J shed 4 bases, with 9 bases lying between them. CDR3 nucleotide sequence: TGTGCCAGCAGCTTCTCCGGATCCACTGAAGCTTTCTTT. This gives the protein CASSFSGSTEAFF. The entire variable domain, with the rest obtained from reference TRBV5-6 and TRBJ1-1, is as follows: DAGVTQSPTHLIKTRGQQVTLRCSPKSGHDTVSWYQQALGQGPQFIFQYYEEEERQRGNFPDRFSGHQFPNYSSELNVNALLLGDSALYLCASSFSGSTEAFFGQGTRLTVV.

The chain uses TRBV10-3 and TRBJ1-1, with D possibly being TRBD1 (5 bases). Germline loops: CDR1 ENHRY, CDR2 SYGVKD. V lost 10 bases and J lost 0, with 24 bases in between. CDR3 length equals 17 residues. CDR3: CASSTASGPSVNTEAFF. CDR3 sequence (DNA): TGTGCCAGCAGCACCGCTTCGGGACCTTCGGTGAACACTGAAGCTTTCTTT.

This rearrangement joins TRBV5-6 to TRBJ2-5; 10 positions match TRBD2. The CDR3 consists of 15 residues. CDR1 and CDR2 from the germline V gene are SGHDT and YYEEEE. The V and J ends lost 3 bases and 2 bases, in that order; junction bases with no gene match: 4. The CDR3 is CASSSLAGVQETQYF. The CDR3 coding sequence is TGTGCCAGCAGCTCGCTAGCGGGGGTACAAGAGACCCAGTACTTC.